The 3 T cell receptor beta chains given below trace back to one sample, sequenced in a study of CXCR3-negative and CXCR3-positive naive CD8 T cells (dated by TCRdb to between 2018 and 2021). The listed sequencing device is NextSeq 550. The Human TCR Profiling Kit (MiLaboratory) was used to make UMI-labeled 5' RACE TRB cDNA libraries. TCRdb reanalyzed the reads, keeping one entry per CDR3 protein sequence and omitting DNA. This sample's clone table shows roughly 48,000 distinct CDR3 sequences. Together, the top ten hold approximately 16% of the sample. Specimen: memory CD8+ T cells from blood. The intended sense of this specimen's cell subset or site label: conventional CD8+ memory T cells (TMEM), sorted as controls. The receptors were gathered from a human donor in good health. Some clones in this sample may be carry-over from other donors' samples.

This chain connects TRBV7-7 to TRBJ2-1; the D call of TRBD1 rests on TCRdb alone, since no DNA is present to check it. There are 17 residues in the CDR3. Germline loops: CDR1 SSHAT, CDR2 FNYEAQ (reference sequence). The CDR3 reads CASSLDTLGAGSNEQFF. Using reference TRBV7-7 and TRBJ2-1 for the parts outside the CDR3, the full variable domain is GAGVSQSPRYKVTKRGQDVTLRCDPISSHATLYWYQQALGQGPEFLTYFNYEAQPDKSGLPSDRFSAERPEGSISTLTIQRTEQRDSAMYRCASSLDTLGAGSNEQFFGPGTRLTVL.

The rearrangement links TRBV15 to TRBJ2-3; TCRdb's assignment of TRBD2 cannot be checked, as there is no DNA. CDR3 length equals 14 residues. Germline CDR1 is LNHNV and CDR2 is YYDKDF (reference sequence). This chain's CDR3 is CATRDGWETDTQYF.

V usage is TRBV3-1 and J usage is TRBJ1-4; TCRdb's assignment of TRBD1 cannot be checked, as there is no DNA. Germline V gene sequence: CDR1 LGHDT, CDR2 YNNKEL (reference sequence). The CDR3 spans 17 residues. CDR3 amino acids: CASSQDAPTWNNEKLFF.